This entry describes one T cell receptor beta chain. The CDR3 length is 14 residues. Germline loops: CDR1 SGHRS, CDR2 YFSETQ. V lost 0 bases and J 10 bases, leaving 11 bases between the germline ends. As originally analysed: Counts of nucleated cells, estimated from reference gene primer amplification, were obtained. The repertoire was sequenced with immunoSEQ multiplex PCR; TCRdb's copy has only in-frame clones and lacks some. That table supplies the V and J calls and clone size; D and trimming were determined from the DNA. The sample yields 200,000 to 250,000 clones, just over 85% seen once. The data are from a study of blood T cell repertoires in COVID-19. For the study at large: Sites across the United States, Italy and Spain contributed samples from acute and convalescent COVID-19.

Material: peripheral blood. The gene calls are TRBV5-1 and TRBJ1-6; D gene uncertain. The source is a man younger than 30 with active or convalescent COVID-19. The CDR3 reads CASSLDYLPSPLHF. In DNA form, the CDR3 reads TGCGCCAGCAGCTTGGATTATCTCCCCTCACCCCTCCACTTT. Using reference TRBV5-1 and TRBJ1-6 for the parts outside the CDR3, the full variable domain is KAGVTQTPRYLIKTRGQQVTLSCSPISGHRSVSWYQQTPGQGLQFLFEYFSETQRNKGNFPGRFSGRQFSNSRSEMNVSTLELGDSALYLCASSLDYLPSPLHFGNGTRLTVT.